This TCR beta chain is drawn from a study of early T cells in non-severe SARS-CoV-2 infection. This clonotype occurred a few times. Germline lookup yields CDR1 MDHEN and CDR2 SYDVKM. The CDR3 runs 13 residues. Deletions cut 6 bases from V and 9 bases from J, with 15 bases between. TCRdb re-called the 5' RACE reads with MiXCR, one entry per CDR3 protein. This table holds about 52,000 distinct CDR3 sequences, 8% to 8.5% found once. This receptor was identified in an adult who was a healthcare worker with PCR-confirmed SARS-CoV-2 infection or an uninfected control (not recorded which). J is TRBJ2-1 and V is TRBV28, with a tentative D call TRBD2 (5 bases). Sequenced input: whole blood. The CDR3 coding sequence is TGTGCCAGCAGAGTAGGACCCGGGGTTGAGCAGTTCTTC. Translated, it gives CASRVGPGVEQFF.